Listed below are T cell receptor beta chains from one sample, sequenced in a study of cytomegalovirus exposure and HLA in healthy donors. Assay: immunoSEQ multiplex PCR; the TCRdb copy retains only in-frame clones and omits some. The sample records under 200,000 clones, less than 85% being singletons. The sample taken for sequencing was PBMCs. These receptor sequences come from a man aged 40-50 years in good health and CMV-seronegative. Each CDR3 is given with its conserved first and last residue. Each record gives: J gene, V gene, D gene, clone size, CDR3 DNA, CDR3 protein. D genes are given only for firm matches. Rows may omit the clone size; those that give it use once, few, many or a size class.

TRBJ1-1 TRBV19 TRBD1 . TGTGCCAGTAGCTCAGGGGGGAGCACTGAAGCTTTCTTT CASSSGGSTEAFF
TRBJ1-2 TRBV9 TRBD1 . TGTGCCAGCAACAAGAGGACAGGGGGGAACTATGGCTACACCTTC CASNKRTGGNYGYTF
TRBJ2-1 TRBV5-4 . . TGTGCCAGCAGCATCGAGCGGGAGCAGTTCTTC CASSIEREQFF
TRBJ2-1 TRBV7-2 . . TGTGCCAGCAGCCCCTCTAGTAGTGAGAATGAGCAGTTCTTC CASSPSSSENEQFF
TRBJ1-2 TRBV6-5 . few TGTGCCAGCAGTTACTCGCGCACAGGGACTGGCTACACCTTC CASSYSRTGTGYTF
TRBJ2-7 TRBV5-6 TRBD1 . TGTGCCAGCAGCCCGGGACAGAACTACGAGCAGTACTTC CASSPGQNYEQYF
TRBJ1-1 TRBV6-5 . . TGTGCCAGCCGGCGGACACTGAACACTGAAGCTTTCTTT CASRRTLNTEAFF
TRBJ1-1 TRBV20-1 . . TGCAGTGCTCGGGGGAACACTGAAGCTTTCTTT CSARGNTEAFF
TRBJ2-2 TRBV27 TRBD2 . TGTGCCAGCACCACTATCCGGGGGGACTTACAAAACACCGGGGAGCTGTTTTTT CASTTIRGDLQNTGELFF
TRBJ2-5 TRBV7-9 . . TGTGCCAGCACGCTCGAGGTATTAGACCAAGAGACCCAGTACTTC CASTLEVLDQETQYF
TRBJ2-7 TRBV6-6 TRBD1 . TGTGCCAGCAGTACACCGGGACAGGGAACTCCTGGGTACTTC CASSTPGQGTPGYF
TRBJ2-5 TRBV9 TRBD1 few TGTGCCAGCAGGGTCCACCGGGACAGGGGTATCCAAGAGACCCAGTACTTC CASRVHRDRGIQETQYF
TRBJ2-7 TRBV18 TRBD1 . TGTGCCAGCTCATTCGGACAGGGGGGGGCCTACGAGCAGTACTTC CASSFGQGGAYEQYF
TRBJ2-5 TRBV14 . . TGTGCCAGCAGCCGGAGGTCGGCGGGGAGTCAAGAGACCCAGTACTTC CASSRRSAGSQETQYF
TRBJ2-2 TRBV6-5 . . TGTGCCAGCACCCTGACAGAAACCGGGGAGCTGTTTTTT CASTLTETGELFF
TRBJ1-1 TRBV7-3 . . TGTGCCAGCAGCTTAGGGCGTAATTTTGAAGCTTTCTTT CASSLGRNFEAFF
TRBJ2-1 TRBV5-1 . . TGCGCCAGCAGCTTGGTTCTCGACAATGAGCAGTTCTTC CASSLVLDNEQFF
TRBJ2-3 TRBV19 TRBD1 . TGTGCCAGTAGTATCACTCCGGACAGGACATATACGCAGTATTTT CASSITPDRTYTQYF
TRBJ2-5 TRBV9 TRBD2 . TGTGCCAGCAGCCCGACTAGCGGCCAAGAGACCCAGTACTTC CASSPTSGQETQYF
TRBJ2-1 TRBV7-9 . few TGTGCCAGCAGCTTAGCGGATCTTACAGGGTTGAATGAGCAGTTCTTC CASSLADLTGLNEQFF
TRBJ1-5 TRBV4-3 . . TGCGCCAGCAGCCAAGATTGGAGGGGCAATCAGCCCCAGCATTTT CASSQDWRGNQPQHF
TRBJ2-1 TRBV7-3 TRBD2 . TGTGCCAGCAGCTTATCGGCGGGAGCTGTTGAGCAGTTCTTC CASSLSAGAVEQFF
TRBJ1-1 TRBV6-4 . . TGTGCCAGCAGCCTTTTCCAGGGTTGGCCTGAAGCTTTCTTT CASSLFQGWPEAFF
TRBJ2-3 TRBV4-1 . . TGCGCCAGCAGCCAAGACGCGGGGGCCCAAACAGATACGCAGTATTTT CASSQDAGAQTDTQYF
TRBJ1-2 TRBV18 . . TGTGCCAGCTCGCCAGGGGAGGAAGGCTACACCTTC CASSPGEEGYTF
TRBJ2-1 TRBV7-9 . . TGTGCCATTGAGCCCGACGGGAATGAGCAGTTCTTC CAIEPDGNEQFF
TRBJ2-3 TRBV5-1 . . TGCGCCAGCAGACCCGGGGGGCTTACGCGCACAGATACGCAGTATTTT CASRPGGLTRTDTQYF
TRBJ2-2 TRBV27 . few TGTGCCAGCAGTTTATCCTACTACACCGGGGAGCTGTTTTTT CASSLSYYTGELFF
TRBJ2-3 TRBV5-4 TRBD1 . TGTGCCAGCAGCGCGGGACAGGGCACAGATACGCAGTATTTT CASSAGQGTDTQYF
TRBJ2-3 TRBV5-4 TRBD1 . TGTGCCAGCAAGTGGACAGGGGCGTACTCTAGCACAGATACGCAGTATTTT CASKWTGAYSSTDTQYF
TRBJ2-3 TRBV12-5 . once TGTGCTAGTGGCGCCTCCGGGGGCACAGATACGCAGTATTTT CASGASGGTDTQYF
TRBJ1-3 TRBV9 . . TGTGCCAGCAGCTCACACGCGGAAGAGTCTGGAAACACCATATATTTT CASSSHAEESGNTIYF
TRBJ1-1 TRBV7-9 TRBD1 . TGTGCCAGCAGCGCCGGACAGGGTACTGAAGCTTTCTTT CASSAGQGTEAFF
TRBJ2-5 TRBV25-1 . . TGTGCCAGCAGTCCCAGGGCTTCGGGAGAGACCCAGTACTTC CASSPRASGETQYF
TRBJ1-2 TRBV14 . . TGTGCCAGCAGCCAAGACAGGAACTATGGCTACACCTTC CASSQDRNYGYTF
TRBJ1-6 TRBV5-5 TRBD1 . TGTGCCAGCAGCTATAAGGTTGGACAGGGGAGTTATTCACCCCTCCACTTT CASSYKVGQGSYSPLHF
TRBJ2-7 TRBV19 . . TGTGCCAGTATGGGCCGGGAACCCCGCTACGAGCAGTACTTC CASMGREPRYEQYF
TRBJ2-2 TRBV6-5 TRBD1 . TGTGCCAGCAGTAACGACAGGGGGCGAGACGGGGAGCTGTTTTTT CASSNDRGRDGELFF
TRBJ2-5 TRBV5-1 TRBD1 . TGCGCCAGCAGCAGGGGACAGGGGGCAAAAGAGACCCAGTACTTC CASSRGQGAKETQYF